Shown below are 32 T cell receptor beta chains from a single sample sequenced in a study of cytomegalovirus exposure and HLA in healthy donors. Use of 60 Vbeta and 13 Jbeta primers characterized the PCR. Only in-frame clones appear in the TCRdb table, and some are missing; sequencing was by immunoSEQ multiplex PCR. The table lists 50,000 to 75,000 clones, 80% of them singletons. Specimen: PBMCs. All receptors come from a woman aged 40 to 50 in good health and CMV-seronegative.

The rearrangement links TRBV7-9 to TRBJ2-7, with 8 bases that match TRBD1. The V gene's germline CDR1 is SEHNR and CDR2 FQNEAQ (reference sequence). This CDR3 has 15 amino acids. With V trimmed by 5 bases and J by 2 bases, 8 bases remained unmatched. CDR3 in DNA: TGTGCCAGCAGCCAGGGGGCCCGGAGGCCCTACGAGCAGTACTTC. It codes for CASSQGARRPYEQYF.

This chain connects TRBV27 to TRBJ2-3, with TRBD2 identical over 11 bases. The CDR3 consists of 16 residues. Unmatched junction bases numbered 6, after V lost 3 bases and J lost 4 bases. The germline gives CDR1 MNHEY, CDR2 SMNVEV (reference sequence). The CDR3 spells CASSFRLAGGSDTQYF. DNA for the CDR3: TGTGCCAGCAGTTTCAGGCTAGCGGGAGGATCAGATACGCAGTATTTT.

The chain has TRBV5-4 and TRBJ2-1, with D possibly being TRBD2 (6 bases). CDR3 size: 14 residues. CDR1 is SGHNT and CDR2 is YYREEE in the germline V gene (reference sequence). V was clipped by 2 bases and J by 3 bases, with 9 bases between them. Written as DNA, the CDR3 is TGTGCCAGCAGCTTAGGGACTCTCTACAATGAGCAGTTCTTC. Protein: CASSLGTLYNEQFF.

This chain joins TRBV6-1 and TRBJ2-7; D not certain. Germline values: CDR1 MNHNS, CDR2 SASEGT. The CDR3 has 12 amino acids. Trimming stripped 1 base from V and 2 bases from J, with 3 bases between. DNA for the CDR3: TGTGCCAGCAGTGAAGGGCCCTACGAGCAGTACTTC. This sequence encodes CASSEGPYEQYF.

The chain uses TRBV16 and TRBJ1-5, with 8 bases lining up with TRBD1. V lost 0 bases and J lost 6; bases outside the gene matches: 10. This CDR3 has 17 amino acids. The germline V gene has CDR1 KGHSY and CDR2 FQNENV. The CDR3 region is CASSQSAGQGALQPQHF. The CDR3, as DNA: TGTGCCAGCAGCCAATCCGCCGGGCAGGGGGCCCTTCAGCCCCAGCATTTT. Full variable domain (rest looked up from reference TRBV16 and TRBJ1-5): GEEVAQTPKHLVRGEGQKAKLYCAPIKGHSYVFWYQQVLKNEFKFLISFQNENVFDETGMPKERFSAKCLPNSPCSLEIQATKLEDSAVYFCASSQSAGQGALQPQHFGDGTRLSIL.

The rearrangement links TRBV2 to TRBJ1-2, with D perhaps TRBD1 (6 bases). The V gene lost 3 bases and the J gene lost 7 bases, with 12 bases spanning the gap. Germline CDR1 reads SNHLY; CDR2 reads FYNNEI. CDR3 length equals 13 residues. Here the CDR3 DNA reads TGTGCCAGCAGTGATAACAGGGTAGTTGGCTACACCTTC. It specifies CASSDNRVVGYTF.

The sample holds a few counts of this clone. The V gene is TRBV19, the J gene TRBJ1-2; 8 bases align to TRBD1. Germline CDR1 LNHDA, CDR2 SQIVND (reference sequence). The CDR3 has 14 amino acids. V was pared by 3 bases and J by 8 bases, with 8 bases of the junction left unmatched. Here the CDR3 DNA reads TGTGCCAGTAGTATCACGACAGGGGACCGGGGCTACACCTTC. Translating it yields CASSITTGDRGYTF. Full variable domain (rest looked up from reference TRBV19 and TRBJ1-2): DGGITQSPKYLFRKEGQNVTLSCEQNLNHDAMYWYRQDPGQGLRLIYYSQIVNDFQKGDIAEGYSVSREKKESFPLTVTSAQKNPTAFYLCASSITTGDRGYTFGSGTRLTVV.

This clone was seen a few times. J is TRBJ2-7 and V is TRBV6-1; no reliable D call. Germline V gene sequence: CDR1 MNHNS, CDR2 SASEGT. The CDR3 contains 15 residues. Trimming cost V 3 bases and J 0 bases, with 12 bases left between them. The CDR3 region is CASSDQFRSSYEQYF. The CDR3 DNA sequence: TGTGCCAGCAGTGACCAATTTAGGAGCTCCTACGAGCAGTACTTC.

The chain joins TRBV28 to TRBJ1-4; TRBD1 might be the D (6 bases). This CDR3 comprises 14 residues. Trimming pared 3 bases from V and 4 bases from J, leaving 9 bases between. CDR1 MDHEN and CDR2 SYDVKM come from the germline V gene. CDR3 sequence reads: CASSFLGGNEKLFF. For the CDR3, the DNA is TGTGCCAGCAGTTTCTTAGGGGGTAATGAAAAACTGTTTTTT. Drawing the rest from reference TRBV28 and TRBJ1-4, the complete variable domain is DVKVTQSSRYLVKRTGEKVFLECVQDMDHENMFWYRQDPGLGLRLIYFSYDVKMKEKGDIPEGYSVSREKKERFSLILESASTNQTSMYLCASSFLGGNEKLFFGSGTQLSVL.

CDR3: CASSSQGVGNTIYF. CDR3 nucleotide sequence: TGTGCCAGCAGCTCACAGGGGGTTGGAAACACCATATATTTT. The chain carries TRBV7-2 and TRBJ1-3, with 8 bases lining up with TRBD1. V was clipped by 4 bases and J by 3 bases; unmatched bases: 2. In germline, CDR1 is SGHTA, CDR2 FQGNSA. This CDR3 contains 14 residues.

This chain links TRBV7-9 with TRBJ2-3, with 9 bases aligning to TRBD2. Germline lookup yields CDR1 SEHNR and CDR2 FQNEAQ (reference sequence). V dropped 6 bases and J dropped 4; count of bases not matched to a gene: 11. The CDR3 covers 16 residues. The CDR3 DNA reads TGTGCCAGCAGACCATCGGGGGCGGGAGGGTCAGATACGCAGTATTTT. This translates into CASRPSGAGGSDTQYF.

The chain joins TRBV29-1 to TRBJ1-1; no firm D call. This CDR3 region has 13 residues. V gave up 4 bases and J gave up 0 bases, with 9 bases separating them. In germline, CDR1 is SQVTM, CDR2 ANQGSEA. CDR3 nucleotide sequence: TGCAGCGTTGGCGCGCGGCTGAACACTGAAGCTTTCTTT. It translates to CSVGARLNTEAFF.

The chain couples TRBV15 to TRBJ1-5; TRBD1 might be the D (6 bases). The length of the CDR3 is 16 residues. Germline CDR1 LNHNV, CDR2 YYDKDF (reference sequence). Trimming pared 3 bases from V and 1 base from J, leaving 13 bases between. The CDR3 here is CATSSTTGLSNQPQHF. DNA of the CDR3: TGTGCCACCAGCAGCACAACAGGGCTAAGCAATCAGCCCCAGCATTTT.

A single count supports this clone. The CDR3 bases are TGTGCCAGCAGCGACTCCCTAGGACAGGAGACCCAGTACTTC. It is translated as CASSDSLGQETQYF. V gene TRBV9 combines with J gene TRBJ2-5, with D possibly matching TRBD1 (6 bases). Per the germline V gene, CDR1 is SGDLS and CDR2 is YYNGEE. This CDR3 has 14 amino acids. Trimming pared 3 bases from V and 5 bases from J, leaving 14 bases between.

This CDR3 reads CASSPFALSGELFF. CDR3 DNA sequence: TGTGCCAGCAGCCCGTTCGCCCTATCCGGGGAGCTGTTTTTT. The V call is TRBV7-6, the J call TRBJ2-2; D remains ambiguous. V shed 5 bases and J shed 6 bases, with 13 bases lying between them. CDR3 length: 14 amino acids. Per the germline V gene, CDR1 is SGHVS and CDR2 is FNYEAQ.

This clone was recorded only once. The genes are TRBV29-1 and TRBJ2-2; TRBD2 might be the D (6 bases). Trimming took off 4 bases at V and 1 base at J, with 25 bases between the two ends. The CDR3 totals 19 residues. The germline V gene encodes CDR1 SQVTM and CDR2 ANQGSEA. The CDR3 DNA reads as TGCAGCGTTGTGTGGGCTAGCGCAAAAAACGTTGGGAACACCGGGGAGCTGTTTTTT. Its translation is CSVVWASAKNVGNTGELFF.

This chain joins TRBV4-3 and TRBJ2-7; TRBD1 matches at 7 bases. The junction had 8 bases not matched to a gene; V was cut back by 3 bases and J by 3 bases. Germline V gene data show CDR1 as LGHNA and CDR2 as YSLEER. This CDR3 has 15 amino acids. This CDR3 is CASSHEMGDSYEQYF. CDR3 bases: TGCGCCAGCAGCCATGAAATGGGGGACAGCTACGAGCAGTACTTC.

The rearrangement joins TRBV6-5 to TRBJ2-1; 8 positions agree with TRBD1. The germline gives CDR1 MNHEY, CDR2 SVGAGI. Trimming removed 6 bases from V and 3 bases from J; junction bases left unmatched: 7. The CDR3 has 15 amino acids. The CDR3 loop is CASSPGTGGYNEQFF. CDR3 DNA sequence: TGTGCCAGCAGCCCCGGGACAGGCGGCTACAATGAGCAGTTCTTC.

The chain carries TRBV5-4 and TRBJ1-2; possible D gene TRBD1, 6 bases. The germline CDR1 and CDR2 sequences are SGHNT and YYREEE (reference sequence). The V and J ends lost 0 bases and 4 bases respectively, with 10 bases between them. This CDR3 contains 14 residues. This CDR3 reads CASSLASGVYGYTF. CDR3 bases: TGTGCCAGCAGCTTGGCTTCAGGGGTCTATGGCTACACCTTC.

The V and J genes are TRBV19 and TRBJ1-1, with no clear D. V was trimmed by 1 base and J by 1 base, leaving 7 bases between them. CDR3 length equals 14 residues. Germline values: CDR1 LNHDA, CDR2 SQIVND (reference sequence). CDR3 coding DNA: TGTGCCAGTAGTATAGTTCGGGGGAACACTGAAGCTTTCTTT. Its translation is CASSIVRGNTEAFF.

The V call is TRBV10-3, the J call TRBJ1-3, with D unresolved. This CDR3 region has 13 residues. Germline V gene lookup returns CDR1 ENHRY and CDR2 SYGVKD. V lost 11 bases, J lost 0 bases, and 11 bases lay in between. This CDR3 is CAAAEASGNTIYF. The CDR3 DNA reads TGTGCCGCCGCCGAGGCCTCTGGAAACACCATATATTTT.

This clone appeared a few times. V usage is TRBV6-1 and J usage is TRBJ1-5; the match to TRBD1 covers 11 bases. Germline V gene sequence: CDR1 MNHNS, CDR2 SASEGT. The CDR3 extends over 16 amino acids. V was clipped by 0 bases and J by 11 bases; unmatched bases: 9. The CDR3 DNA reads as TGTGCCAGCAGTGAAGCGGAGGGGACAGGGGGTATGGCCCAGCATTTT. Encoded protein: CASSEAEGTGGMAQHF.

As DNA, the CDR3 is TGTGCCAGCTCACCAGCACAGGGGTACACTGAAGCTTTCTTT. This gives the protein CASSPAQGYTEAFF. The chain links TRBV18 to TRBJ1-1, with 7 bases aligning to TRBD1. The V and J ends lost 2 bases and 3 bases, in that order; junction bases with no gene match: 3. Germline V gene data show CDR1 as KGHSH and CDR2 as LQKENI. The CDR3 totals 14 residues.

This clone was picked up one time. The chain recombines TRBV28 with TRBJ2-7; D perhaps matches TRBD2 (5 bases). Looked up from germline, CDR1 is MDHEN and CDR2 is SYDVKM. Trimming removed 5 bases at V and 4 bases at J, with 9 bases between. This CDR3 contains 12 residues. CDR3 in DNA: TGTGCCAGCAGTAGACGGGGTTACGAGCAGTACTTC. Its translation is CASSRRGYEQYF.

The rearrangement uses TRBV27 and TRBJ2-3; TRBD2 aligns across 10 bases. Germline loops: CDR1 MNHEY, CDR2 SMNVEV (reference sequence). CDR3 length: 14 amino acids. V gave up 11 bases and J gave up 4 bases; unmatched junction bases: 9. As DNA, the CDR3 is TGTGCCTGCCGTCTAGCGGGAGCGTCAGATACGCAGTATTTT. Its protein product is CACRLAGASDTQYF.

The V call is TRBV7-9, the J call TRBJ2-6, with TRBD1 matching over 8 bases. The V segment lost 5 bases and the J segment 2 bases; nucleotides outside the gene matches: 11. In germline, CDR1 is SEHNR, CDR2 FQNEAQ (reference sequence). The CDR3 is 18 amino acids. This chain's CDR3 is CASSQLGQGAPGANVLTF. DNA of the CDR3: TGTGCCAGCAGCCAACTCGGACAGGGTGCTCCTGGGGCCAACGTCCTGACTTTC.

The chain couples TRBV4-1 to TRBJ1-5; TRBD1 matches 9 bases. This CDR3 comprises 16 residues. Germline V gene lookup returns CDR1 MGHRA and CDR2 YSYEKL. V lost 1 base to trimming and J lost 2 bases; unmatched junction nucleotides: 3. CDR3 in amino acids: CASSQADRGGNQPQHF. The CDR3 DNA reads TGCGCCAGCAGCCAAGCGGACAGGGGAGGCAATCAGCCCCAGCATTTT.

The chain carries TRBV6-5 and TRBJ2-3; 8 bases are a match to TRBD2. CDR3 length equals 14 residues. J gave up 6 bases and V 7 bases, and 9 bases lay outside the gene matches. Germline CDR1 reads MNHEY; CDR2 reads SVGAGI. The CDR3 loop reads CASTPPGGPDTQYF. The CDR3 DNA is TGTGCCAGCACCCCCCCGGGAGGGCCGGATACGCAGTATTTT.

The chain recombines TRBV7-3 with TRBJ2-1; the match to TRBD2 covers 7 bases. The V gene's germline CDR1 is SGHTA and CDR2 FQGTGA. V dropped 2 bases and J dropped 2; count of bases not matched to a gene: 3. The CDR3 consists of 15 residues. The CDR3: CASSLSSGTYNEQFF. CDR3 nucleotides: TGTGCCAGCAGCTTATCCAGCGGGACCTACAATGAGCAGTTCTTC.

J is TRBJ2-7 and V is TRBV7-8; TRBD2 aligns across 10 bases. V lost 7 bases and J lost 5; bases outside the gene matches: 11. Germline CDR1 SGHVS, CDR2 FQNEAQ. The CDR3 contains 15 residues. In nucleotides, the CDR3 is TGTGCCAGCACCACACCGGGACTAGCGATCGACGAGCAGTACTTC. Translating it yields CASTTPGLAIDEQYF.

This chain links TRBV29-1 with TRBJ2-1; 7 nucleotides match TRBD2. Germline CDR1 is SQVTM and CDR2 is ANQGSEA. The CDR3 has 12 residues. V lost 8 bases to trimming and J lost 5 bases; unmatched junction nucleotides: 6. The CDR3 loop is CSIRLAHNEQFF. CDR3 nucleotides: TGCAGCATTCGACTAGCCCACAATGAGCAGTTCTTC.

This clone was seen just once. The chain joins TRBV29-1 to TRBJ2-7, with 8 positions matching TRBD2. Trimming at V came to 5 bases and at J to 2 bases, leaving 8 bases not matched to a gene. Germline loops: CDR1 SQVTM, CDR2 ANQGSEA. The CDR3 length is 14 residues. CDR3 region: CSVPSGRVPYEQYF. CDR3 coding DNA: TGCAGCGTTCCGAGCGGGAGAGTCCCCTACGAGCAGTACTTC.